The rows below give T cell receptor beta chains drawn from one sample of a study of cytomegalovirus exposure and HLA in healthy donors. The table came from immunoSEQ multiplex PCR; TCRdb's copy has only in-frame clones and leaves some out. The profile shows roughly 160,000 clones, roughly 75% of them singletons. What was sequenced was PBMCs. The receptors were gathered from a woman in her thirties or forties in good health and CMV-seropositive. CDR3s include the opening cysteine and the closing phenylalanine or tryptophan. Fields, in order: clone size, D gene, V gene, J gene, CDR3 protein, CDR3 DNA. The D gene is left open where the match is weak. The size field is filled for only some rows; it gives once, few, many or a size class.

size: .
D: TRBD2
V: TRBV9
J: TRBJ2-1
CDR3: CASSPLAGVYNEQFF
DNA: TGTGCCAGCAGTCCTCTGGCGGGAGTCTACAATGAGCAGTTCTTC

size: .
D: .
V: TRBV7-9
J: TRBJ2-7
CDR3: CASSPRRDTIEQYF
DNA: TGTGCCAGCAGCCCGCGCCGGGACACAATTGAGCAGTACTTC

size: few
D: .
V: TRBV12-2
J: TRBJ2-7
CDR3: CASRLVKGRKDSPSSYEQYF
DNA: TGTGCAAGTCGCTTAGTAAAGGGGAGAAAGGACAGCCCAAGCTCCTACGAGCAGTACTTC

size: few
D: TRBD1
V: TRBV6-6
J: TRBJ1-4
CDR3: CASTGQGDVKLFF
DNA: TGTGCCAGCACCGGACAGGGCGACGTAAAACTGTTTTTT

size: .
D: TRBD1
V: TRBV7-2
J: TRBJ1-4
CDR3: CASSNDRGNEKLFF
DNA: TGTGCCAGCAGCAACGACAGGGGGAATGAAAAACTGTTTTTT

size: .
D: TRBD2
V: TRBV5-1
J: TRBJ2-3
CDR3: CASSPTSGVDTQYF
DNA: TGCGCCAGCAGCCCGACTAGCGGGGTAGATACGCAGTATTTT

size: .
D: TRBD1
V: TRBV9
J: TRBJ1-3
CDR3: CASSGGTGGATGNTIYF
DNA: TGTGCCAGCAGCGGAGGGACAGGGGGCGCGACTGGAAACACCATATATTTT

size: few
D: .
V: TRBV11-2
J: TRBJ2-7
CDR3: CASSLDLGGVPYEQYF
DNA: TGTGCCAGCAGCTTAGATCTGGGCGGGGTACCCTACGAGCAGTACTTC

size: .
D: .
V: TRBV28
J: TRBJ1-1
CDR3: CASSLPGNTEAFF
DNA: TGTGCCAGCAGTTTACCGGGGAACACTGAAGCTTTCTTT

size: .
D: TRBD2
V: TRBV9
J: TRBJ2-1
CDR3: CASSTGLAGMYEQFF
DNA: TGTGCCAGCAGCACAGGACTAGCGGGAATGTATGAGCAGTTCTTC

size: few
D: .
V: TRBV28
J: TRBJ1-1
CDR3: CASSFQSRGALGTEAFF
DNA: TGTGCCAGCAGTTTCCAGAGCCGGGGGGCATTAGGGACTGAAGCTTTCTTT

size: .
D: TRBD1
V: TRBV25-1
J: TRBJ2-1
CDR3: CASRGGLSGQGHNEQFF
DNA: TGTGCCAGCAGAGGGGGATTGAGTGGACAGGGGCACAATGAGCAGTTCTTC

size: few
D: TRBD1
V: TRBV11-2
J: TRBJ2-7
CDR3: CASSSFSGQGYEQYF
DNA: TGTGCCAGCAGCTCCTTCTCGGGACAGGGGTACGAGCAGTACTTC

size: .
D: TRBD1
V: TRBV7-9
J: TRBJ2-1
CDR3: CSSSPEDRGVNEQFF
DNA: TGTTCCAGCAGCCCAGAGGACAGGGGGGTCAATGAGCAGTTCTTC

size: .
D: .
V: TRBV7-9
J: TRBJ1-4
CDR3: CASSLRPEGEKLFF
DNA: TGTGCCAGCAGCTTACGGCCCGAGGGAGAAAAACTGTTTTTT

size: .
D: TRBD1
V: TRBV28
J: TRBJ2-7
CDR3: CASTPLGTGGREQYF
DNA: TGTGCCAGCACCCCTTTGGGGACAGGGGGCCGCGAGCAGTACTTC

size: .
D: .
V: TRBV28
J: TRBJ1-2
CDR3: CASSPFGFLYGYTF
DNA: TGTGCCAGCAGTCCCTTTGGCTTTCTCTATGGCTACACCTTC

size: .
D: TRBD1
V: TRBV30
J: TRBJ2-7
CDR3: CAVYGTGVYEQYF
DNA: TGTGCCGTATACGGGACAGGGGTTTACGAGCAGTACTTC

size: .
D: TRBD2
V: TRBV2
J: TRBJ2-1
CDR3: CASSAAGGRSEQFF
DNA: TGTGCCAGCAGTGCGGCGGGAGGTCGTAGTGAGCAGTTCTTC

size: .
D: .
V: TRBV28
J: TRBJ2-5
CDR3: CASSPGGGGGETQYF
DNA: TGTGCCAGCAGTCCCGGGGGCGGGGGTGGGGAGACCCAGTACTTC

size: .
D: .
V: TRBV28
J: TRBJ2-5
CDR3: CASRTNRRGGGETQYF
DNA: TGTGCCAGCAGGACCAACAGGAGGGGGGGAGGGGAGACCCAGTACTTC

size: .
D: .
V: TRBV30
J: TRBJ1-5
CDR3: CAWNVGGNQPQHF
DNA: TGTGCCTGGAATGTGGGAGGCAATCAGCCCCAGCATTTT

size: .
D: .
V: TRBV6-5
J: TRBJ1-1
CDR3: CASSYGRDTEAFF
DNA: TGTGCCAGCAGTTACGGGAGGGACACTGAAGCTTTCTTT

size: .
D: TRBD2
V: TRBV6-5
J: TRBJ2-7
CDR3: CATQLAGEDEQYF
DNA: TGTGCCACCCAACTAGCGGGAGAGGACGAGCAGTACTTC

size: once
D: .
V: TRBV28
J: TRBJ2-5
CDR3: CASSPLGRVLQETQYF
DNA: TGTGCCAGCAGCCCTCTGGGCAGGGTGCTTCAAGAGACCCAGTACTTC

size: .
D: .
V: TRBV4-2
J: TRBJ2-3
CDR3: CASSQDPPSSADTQYF
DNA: TGTGCCAGCAGCCAAGACCCTCCTAGCTCGGCAGATACGCAGTATTTT